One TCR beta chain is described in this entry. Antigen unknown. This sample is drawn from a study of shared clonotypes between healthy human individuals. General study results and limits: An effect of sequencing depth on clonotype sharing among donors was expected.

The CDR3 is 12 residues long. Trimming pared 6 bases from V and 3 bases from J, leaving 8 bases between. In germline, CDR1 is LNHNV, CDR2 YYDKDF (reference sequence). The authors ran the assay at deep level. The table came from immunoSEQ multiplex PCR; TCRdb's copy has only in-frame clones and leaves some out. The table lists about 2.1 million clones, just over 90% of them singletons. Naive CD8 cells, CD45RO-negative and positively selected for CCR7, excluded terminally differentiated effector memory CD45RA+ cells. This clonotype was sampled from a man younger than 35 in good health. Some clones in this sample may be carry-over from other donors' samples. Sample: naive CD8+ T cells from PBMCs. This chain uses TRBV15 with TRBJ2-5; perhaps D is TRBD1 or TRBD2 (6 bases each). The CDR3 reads CATRGGEETQYF. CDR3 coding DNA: TGTGCCACCAGGGGGGGCGAAGAGACCCAGTACTTC.